The entry that follows covers one T cell receptor beta chain sequence. What it recognizes is unknown. These data come from a study of T cells in localized non-small cell lung cancer. Whole-study findings and limits: Across samples, adjacent lung featured a median roughly 56 of the top 100 tumor clones.

The length of the CDR3 is 14 residues. Germline V lookup: CDR1 SNHLY, CDR2 FYNNEI. Trimming cost V 6 bases and J 4 bases; bases outside gene matches: 5. Using immunoSEQ multiplex PCR, the repertoire was profiled, and TCRdb retains in-frame clones only, with some absent. The repertoire includes roughly 58,000 clones, roughly 79% of them detected once, and around 4.8% sits in the top ten. The J gene is TRBJ2-1, the V gene TRBV2; 8 bases map to TRBD2. This material consisted of PBMCs, taken before any cancer treatment. This clonotype originated in a man aged 40 to 75 with stage II lung adenocarcinoma. The CDR3, as DNA: TGTGCCAGCAGAGCGGGGGCCTCTTACAATGAGCAGTTCTTC. Protein sequence: CASRAGASYNEQFF.